This is a list of T cell receptor beta chains from one sample in a study of blood T cell repertoires in COVID-19. Sequencing used immunoSEQ multiplex PCR; TCRdb keeps in-frame clones, though not all of them. Of over 200,000 clones in the sample, about 90% are singletons; the top ten hold 1.5% to 2%. The sequenced material came from peripheral blood. The receptors originated from a man aged 35 to 55 with active or convalescent COVID-19. Each CDR3 is given with its conserved first and last residue. The D gene is left open where the match is weak. Clone sizes are given selectively: once, few, many, or a class where the clone is expanded.

D gene: TRBD1; J gene: TRBJ2-7; clone size: -; V gene: TRBV28; CDR3 protein: CASRPQGASGAYEQYF; CDR3 DNA: TGTGCCAGCAGGCCACAGGGGGCTAGCGGAGCCTACGAGCAGTACTTC
D gene: TRBD1; J gene: TRBJ1-6; clone size: few; V gene: TRBV6-6; CDR3 protein: CASSLDRGRDLNSPLHF; CDR3 DNA: TGTGCCAGCAGTCTAGACAGGGGGCGCGACTTAAATTCACCCCTCCACTTT
D gene: -; J gene: TRBJ2-2; clone size: few; V gene: TRBV5-3; CDR3 protein: CARSRVSRGTGELFF; CDR3 DNA: TGTGCCAGAAGCCGGGTCTCCCGGGGCACCGGGGAGCTGTTTTTT
D gene: TRBD1; J gene: TRBJ2-7; clone size: -; V gene: TRBV19; CDR3 protein: CASSSGTGRYEQYF; CDR3 DNA: TGTGCCAGCTCCTCCGGGACAGGGCGCTACGAGCAGTACTTC
D gene: -; J gene: TRBJ2-1; clone size: -; V gene: TRBV23-1; CDR3 protein: CASSHPDFPNEQFF; CDR3 DNA: TGCGCCAGCAGTCACCCTGACTTTCCGAATGAGCAGTTCTTC
D gene: TRBD1; J gene: TRBJ1-1; clone size: -; V gene: TRBV6-6; CDR3 protein: CASEQGPATEAFF; CDR3 DNA: TGTGCCTCAGAACAGGGGCCGGCCACTGAAGCTTTCTTT
D gene: -; J gene: TRBJ2-3; clone size: -; V gene: TRBV5-1; CDR3 protein: CASSHLGRGTDTQYF; CDR3 DNA: TGCGCCAGCAGCCACTTGGGCAGGGGCACAGATACGCAGTATTTT
D gene: TRBD1; J gene: TRBJ2-1; clone size: -; V gene: TRBV3-1/TRBV3-2; CDR3 protein: CASSQDWTGNEQFF; CDR3 DNA: TGTGCCAGCAGCCAAGACTGGACAGGCAATGAGCAGTTCTTC
D gene: TRBD2; J gene: TRBJ2-1; clone size: -; V gene: TRBV28; CDR3 protein: CASSGLAGVLYEQFF; CDR3 DNA: TGTGCCAGCAGCGGACTAGCGGGAGTACTTTATGAGCAGTTCTTC
D gene: -; J gene: TRBJ1-1; clone size: -; V gene: TRBV5-1; CDR3 protein: CASSLASGVNTEAFF; CDR3 DNA: TGCGCCAGCAGCTTGGCCTCGGGGGTGAACACTGAAGCTTTCTTT
D gene: TRBD2; J gene: TRBJ2-1; clone size: -; V gene: TRBV7-8; CDR3 protein: CASSDEQRGNEQFF; CDR3 DNA: TGTGCCAGCAGCGACGAGCAGCGGGGAAATGAGCAGTTCTTC
D gene: TRBD1; J gene: TRBJ1-1; clone size: -; V gene: TRBV6-4; CDR3 protein: CASSDRDRTMNTEAFF; CDR3 DNA: TGTGCCAGCAGTGACAGGGACAGGACTATGAACACTGAAGCTTTCTTT
D gene: -; J gene: TRBJ2-7; clone size: -; V gene: TRBV6-5; CDR3 protein: CATTGTPYEQYF; CDR3 DNA: TGTGCCACCACCGGGACACCCTACGAGCAGTACTTC
D gene: -; J gene: TRBJ2-1; clone size: -; V gene: TRBV4-2; CDR3 protein: CASSQAPREFDEQFF; CDR3 DNA: TGTGCCAGCAGCCAAGCGCCCCGCGAGTTCGATGAGCAGTTCTTC
D gene: TRBD1; J gene: TRBJ1-6; clone size: -; V gene: TRBV5-1; CDR3 protein: CASSFTGEAPLHF; CDR3 DNA: TGCGCCAGCAGCTTTACAGGGGAGGCGCCCCTCCACTTT
D gene: -; J gene: TRBJ2-2; clone size: -; V gene: TRBV5-1; CDR3 protein: CASRRYEIGELFF; CDR3 DNA: TGCGCCAGCAGGCGTTACGAGATCGGGGAGCTGTTTTTT
D gene: -; J gene: TRBJ1-1; clone size: -; V gene: TRBV19; CDR3 protein: CASSLRQTYMNTEAFF; CDR3 DNA: TGTGCCAGTAGTCTTCGACAGACCTACATGAACACTGAAGCTTTCTTT
D gene: -; J gene: TRBJ1-1; clone size: -; V gene: TRBV2; CDR3 protein: CASRTDSLNTEAFF; CDR3 DNA: TGTGCCAGCAGGACAGACAGTTTGAACACTGAAGCTTTCTTT
D gene: -; J gene: TRBJ1-2; clone size: once; V gene: TRBV28; CDR3 protein: CASSSKGVPGYGYTF; CDR3 DNA: TGTGCCAGCAGTTCAAAGGGGGTACCGGGCTATGGCTACACCTTC
D gene: TRBD1; J gene: TRBJ2-1; clone size: few; V gene: TRBV9; CDR3 protein: CASSLIGTAYNEQFF; CDR3 DNA: TGTGCCAGCAGCCTAATCGGGACAGCCTACAATGAGCAGTTCTTC
D gene: -; J gene: TRBJ1-1; clone size: -; V gene: TRBV28; CDR3 protein: CASRPHQGPEAFF; CDR3 DNA: TGTGCCAGCAGGCCCCACCAGGGGCCAGAGGCTTTCTTT
D gene: -; J gene: TRBJ1-1; clone size: -; V gene: TRBV28; CDR3 protein: CASSSSGYTEAFF; CDR3 DNA: TGTGCCAGCAGCTCCTCAGGCTACACTGAAGCTTTCTTT
D gene: -; J gene: TRBJ2-6; clone size: -; V gene: TRBV28; CDR3 protein: CASRHRAGANVLTF; CDR3 DNA: TGTGCCAGCAGGCACAGGGCTGGGGCCAACGTCCTGACTTTC
D gene: TRBD1; J gene: TRBJ1-1; clone size: -; V gene: TRBV9; CDR3 protein: CASSGTGEFPAFF; CDR3 DNA: TGTGCCAGCAGCGGGACAGGCGAGTTTCCGGCTTTCTTT
D gene: TRBD1; J gene: TRBJ2-5; clone size: -; V gene: TRBV19; CDR3 protein: CASSMPRGQGRETQYF; CDR3 DNA: TGTGCCAGTAGTATGCCCCGGGGACAGGGTAGGGAGACCCAGTACTTC
D gene: -; J gene: TRBJ1-5; clone size: -; V gene: TRBV10-1; CDR3 protein: CASGENSNQPQHF; CDR3 DNA: TGCGCCAGCGGAGAGAATAGCAATCAGCCCCAGCATTTT
D gene: TRBD2; J gene: TRBJ2-1; clone size: -; V gene: TRBV3-1/TRBV3-2; CDR3 protein: CASSWVSSGSNEQFF; CDR3 DNA: TGTGCCAGCAGCTGGGTGAGTAGCGGGAGTAATGAGCAGTTCTTC
D gene: TRBD1; J gene: TRBJ2-5; clone size: -; V gene: TRBV5-1; CDR3 protein: CASSLNRISTGAQETQYF; CDR3 DNA: TGCGCCAGCAGCTTGAACAGGATCTCGACAGGGGCCCAAGAGACCCAGTACTTC
D gene: -; J gene: TRBJ2-1; clone size: -; V gene: TRBV19; CDR3 protein: CASSISSGIYNEQFF; CDR3 DNA: TGTGCCAGTAGTATTTCCTCAGGGATATACAATGAGCAGTTCTTC
D gene: -; J gene: TRBJ1-2; clone size: -; V gene: TRBV5-1; CDR3 protein: CASSLERNYGYTF; CDR3 DNA: TGCGCCAGCAGCTTGGAGCGAAACTATGGCTACACCTTC
D gene: TRBD1; J gene: TRBJ1-3; clone size: -; V gene: TRBV7-9; CDR3 protein: CASSGRDRAKSGNTIYF; CDR3 DNA: TGTGCCAGCAGCGGGCGGGACAGGGCTAAGTCTGGAAACACCATATATTTT
D gene: TRBD1; J gene: TRBJ2-7; clone size: -; V gene: TRBV19; CDR3 protein: CASSISRGQGQYEQYF; CDR3 DNA: TGTGCCAGTAGTATATCGAGGGGGCAGGGGCAGTACGAGCAGTACTTC
D gene: -; J gene: TRBJ1-2; clone size: -; V gene: TRBV5-1; CDR3 protein: CASSLATDAHYGYTF; CDR3 DNA: TGCGCCAGCAGCTTGGCTACCGATGCCCACTATGGCTACACCTTC
D gene: TRBD1; J gene: TRBJ1-6; clone size: -; V gene: TRBV28; CDR3 protein: CASSLLRGRNSPLHF; CDR3 DNA: TGTGCCAGCAGTTTACTCAGGGGGCGCAATTCACCCCTCCACTTT
D gene: -; J gene: TRBJ2-7; clone size: -; V gene: TRBV3-1/TRBV3-2; CDR3 protein: CASSPGLALSYEQYF; CDR3 DNA: TGTGCCAGCAGCCCCGGACTTGCCCTCTCCTACGAGCAGTACTTC
D gene: -; J gene: TRBJ2-3; clone size: -; V gene: TRBV7-8; CDR3 protein: CASSSPAASYTDTQYF; CDR3 DNA: TGTGCCAGCAGCTCCCCCGCGGCTTCTTACACAGATACGCAGTATTTT
D gene: -; J gene: TRBJ1-1; clone size: -; V gene: TRBV3-1/TRBV3-2; CDR3 protein: CASSQDQGHTNTEAFF; CDR3 DNA: TGTGCCAGCAGCCAAGATCAGGGACACACGAACACTGAAGCTTTCTTT
D gene: -; J gene: TRBJ2-1; clone size: -; V gene: TRBV7-6; CDR3 protein: CASSHTTNEQFF; CDR3 DNA: TGTGCCAGCAGCCACACTACCAATGAGCAGTTCTTC
D gene: -; J gene: TRBJ1-1; clone size: once; V gene: TRBV27; CDR3 protein: CASSLNGENTEAFF; CDR3 DNA: TGTGCCAGCAGTTTAAACGGTGAGAACACTGAAGCTTTCTTT
D gene: TRBD1; J gene: TRBJ1-1; clone size: -; V gene: TRBV19; CDR3 protein: CASSTRQGVEAFF; CDR3 DNA: TGTGCCAGTAGTACCAGACAGGGGGTTGAAGCTTTCTTT
D gene: TRBD1; J gene: TRBJ2-5; clone size: -; V gene: TRBV7-2; CDR3 protein: CASSLVAGGYETQYF; CDR3 DNA: TGTGCCAGCAGCTTAGTGGCAGGGGGCTATGAAACCCAGTACTTC
D gene: -; J gene: TRBJ1-2; clone size: -; V gene: TRBV19; CDR3 protein: CASSISRSGYTF; CDR3 DNA: TGTGCCAGTAGTATCTCGCGCTCCGGCTACACCTTC
D gene: TRBD2; J gene: TRBJ2-1; clone size: -; V gene: TRBV6-2/TRBV6-3; CDR3 protein: CASSWGGVGRNEQFF; CDR3 DNA: TGTGCCAGCAGTTGGGGGGGGGTAGGTCGCAATGAGCAGTTCTTC
D gene: TRBD1; J gene: TRBJ1-5; clone size: -; V gene: TRBV2; CDR3 protein: CASSGQGNSNQPQHF; CDR3 DNA: TGTGCCAGCAGTGGACAGGGGAATAGCAATCAGCCCCAGCATTTT
D gene: -; J gene: TRBJ1-4; clone size: once; V gene: TRBV30; CDR3 protein: CAWSSQAPEKLFF; CDR3 DNA: TGTGCCTGGAGCAGTCAGGCCCCGGAAAAACTGTTTTTT
D gene: -; J gene: TRBJ2-1; clone size: once; V gene: TRBV28; CDR3 protein: CASSLQDRQLALSSYNEQFF; CDR3 DNA: TGTGCCAGCAGTCTCCAGGACAGACAATTGGCCCTAAGCTCCTACAATGAGCAGTTCTTC
D gene: -; J gene: TRBJ1-3; clone size: -; V gene: TRBV13; CDR3 protein: CASSFRAGNSGNTIYF; CDR3 DNA: TGTGCCAGCAGCTTTCGGGCCGGGAACTCTGGAAACACCATATATTTT
D gene: -; J gene: TRBJ2-2; clone size: -; V gene: TRBV10-3; CDR3 protein: CAISESAGGWNTGELFF; CDR3 DNA: TGTGCCATCAGTGAGTCTGCCGGGGGTTGGAACACCGGGGAGCTGTTTTTT
D gene: -; J gene: TRBJ2-6; clone size: -; V gene: TRBV5-1; CDR3 protein: CASRDSSGANVLTF; CDR3 DNA: TGCGCCAGCAGGGACAGCTCTGGGGCCAACGTCCTGACTTTC
D gene: TRBD2; J gene: TRBJ2-1; clone size: -; V gene: TRBV10-2; CDR3 protein: CASKTERDYNEQFF; CDR3 DNA: TGCGCCAGCAAAACGGAGCGGGACTACAATGAGCAGTTCTTC
D gene: TRBD2; J gene: TRBJ2-1; clone size: -; V gene: TRBV3-1/TRBV3-2; CDR3 protein: CASSQVLGAGASNIYNEQFF; CDR3 DNA: TGTGCCAGCAGCCAAGTGCTGGGAGCGGGAGCCTCGAATATCTACAATGAGCAGTTCTTC
D gene: -; J gene: TRBJ1-4; clone size: -; V gene: TRBV28; CDR3 protein: CASSLGPASTNEKLFF; CDR3 DNA: TGTGCCAGCAGTTTGGGGCCAGCTTCAACTAATGAAAAACTGTTTTTT
D gene: TRBD1; J gene: TRBJ2-7; clone size: -; V gene: TRBV7-9; CDR3 protein: CASSLGDRGHGEQYF; CDR3 DNA: TGTGCCAGCAGCTTAGGGGACAGGGGGCACGGGGAGCAGTACTTC
D gene: -; J gene: TRBJ2-2; clone size: -; V gene: TRBV6-5; CDR3 protein: CASSYGIRGVPGELFF; CDR3 DNA: TGTGCCAGCAGTTACGGAATACGTGGAGTCCCCGGGGAGCTGTTTTTT
D gene: -; J gene: TRBJ2-6; clone size: -; V gene: TRBV7-3; CDR3 protein: CASSRGGNSGANVLTF; CDR3 DNA: TGTGCCAGCAGCCGGGGAGGTAACTCTGGGGCCAACGTCCTGACTTTC
D gene: TRBD1; J gene: TRBJ1-2; clone size: -; V gene: TRBV4-1; CDR3 protein: CASSRGGTGNGYTF; CDR3 DNA: TGCGCCAGCAGCCGGGGCGGGACAGGGAATGGCTACACCTTC
D gene: TRBD1; J gene: TRBJ2-6; clone size: -; V gene: TRBV5-1; CDR3 protein: CASSLDRGRFGANVLTF; CDR3 DNA: TGCGCCAGCAGCTTGGACAGGGGGCGTTTTGGGGCCAACGTCCTGACTTTC
D gene: -; J gene: TRBJ1-1; clone size: -; V gene: TRBV29-1; CDR3 protein: CSVGVNTEAFF; CDR3 DNA: TGCAGCGTTGGAGTGAACACTGAAGCTTTCTTT
D gene: -; J gene: TRBJ1-1; clone size: -; V gene: TRBV18; CDR3 protein: CASSPDRGNAEAFF; CDR3 DNA: TGTGCCAGCTCACCAGATAGAGGAAACGCTGAAGCTTTCTTT
D gene: -; J gene: TRBJ1-5; clone size: -; V gene: TRBV10-1; CDR3 protein: CASSEGRGNQPQHF; CDR3 DNA: TGCGCCAGCAGTGAGGGCAGGGGAAATCAGCCCCAGCATTTT